The 11 T cell receptor beta chains below come from one sample, sequenced in a study of cytomegalovirus exposure and HLA in healthy donors. 60 Vbeta and 13 Jbeta primers were used in PCR. The table came from immunoSEQ multiplex PCR; TCRdb's copy has only in-frame clones and leaves some out. The table has some 91,000 clones, roughly 80% seen once. The sample consisted of PBMCs. All receptors derive from a man aged 40-49 years in good health and CMV-seropositive.

V gene TRBV5-6 combines with J gene TRBJ1-2; D is ambiguous. The V end was cut by 4 bases, the J end by 4 bases, with 8 bases between. Germline CDR1 reads SGHDT; CDR2 reads YYEEEE. The CDR3 contains 12 residues. The CDR3 region has the DNA TGTGCCAGCAGCCTGTCTAGCTATGGCTACACCTTC. It yields the protein CASSLSSYGYTF.

The V and J genes are TRBV19 and TRBJ1-5; D gene ambiguous. Trimming left V 5 bases short and J 1 base short, with 6 bases between. The CDR3 is made up of 13 amino acids. Germline assignment: CDR1 LNHDA and CDR2 SQIVND (reference sequence). The CDR3 reads CASSRESNQPQHF. CDR3 in DNA: TGTGCCAGTAGTCGTGAGAGCAATCAGCCCCAGCATTTT. The variable domain in full, completed from reference TRBV19 and TRBJ1-5, reads DGGITQSPKYLFRKEGQNVTLSCEQNLNHDAMYWYRQDPGQGLRLIYYSQIVNDFQKGDIAEGYSVSREKKESFPLTVTSAQKNPTAFYLCASSRESNQPQHFGDGTRLSIL.

There are a few counts of this clone. CDR3: CASSPDRSSYEQYF. In DNA form, the CDR3 reads TGTGCCAGCTCCCCGGACAGGAGCTCCTACGAGCAGTACTTC. The chain carries TRBV18 and TRBJ2-7; TRBD1 matches at 7 bases. Trimming removed 6 bases from V and 0 bases from J; junction bases left unmatched: 5. The CDR3 contains 14 residues. Germline CDR1 is KGHSH and CDR2 is LQKENI.

The rearrangement uses TRBV19 and TRBJ2-7; 7 nucleotides line up with TRBD1. This CDR3 spans 14 amino acids. V was pared by 1 base and J by 3 bases, with 3 bases of the junction left unmatched. Per germline, CDR1 LNHDA and CDR2 SQIVND (reference sequence). In DNA, the CDR3 is TGTGCCAGTAGTATAGCCCGGGACAGCTACGAGCAGTACTTC. Translated: CASSIARDSYEQYF.

The rearrangement links TRBV2 to TRBJ2-7; possibly TRBD2 for D (5 bases). The germline gives CDR1 SNHLY, CDR2 FYNNEI. V was cut by 6 bases and J by 4 bases, with 10 bases left in between. The length of the CDR3 is 12 residues. The CDR3 loop reads CASRERAYEQYF. The CDR3 DNA reads as TGTGCCAGCAGGGAGAGGGCGTACGAGCAGTACTTC.

This rearrangement joins TRBV28 to TRBJ1-4; D possibly corresponds to TRBD1 (5 bases). CDR3 length equals 13 residues. From germline, CDR1 is MDHEN and CDR2 SYDVKM. Trimming stripped 1 base from V and 16 bases from J, with 16 bases between. The chain's CDR3 is CASSLLFRDYPFF. CDR3 coding DNA: TGTGCCAGCAGTTTATTATTCCGGGACTATCCGTTTTTT.

The chain uses TRBV29-1 and TRBJ2-1; a possible D gene is TRBD1 (6 bases). This CDR3 comprises 15 residues. V dropped 6 bases and J dropped 0 bases, with 15 bases sitting between them. Germline values: CDR1 SQVTM, CDR2 ANQGSEA. The CDR3 bases are TGCAGCGTCGCCGCCAGGGGAGACTCCTACAATGAGCAGTTCTTC. Its translation: CSVAARGDSYNEQFF.

The V gene is TRBV19, the J gene TRBJ1-1; D not certain. Trimming cost V 6 bases and J 10 bases, with 24 bases left between them. Germline V lookup: CDR1 LNHDA, CDR2 SQIVND (reference sequence). This CDR3 is 15 amino acids long. The CDR3 is CASSPRLSMSGVAFF. CDR3 nucleotide sequence: TGTGCCAGTAGCCCGCGACTATCCATGAGCGGAGTAGCTTTCTTT.

The V gene is TRBV7-2, the J gene TRBJ1-2; TRBD1 agrees at 10 bases. Germline V gives CDR1 SGHTA, CDR2 FQGNSA. The junction had 8 bases not matched to a gene; V was cut back by 6 bases and J by 1 base. CDR3 length equals 16 residues. The CDR3 DNA sequence: TGTGCCAGCAGTTCAGGACAGGGGGGTTTTAACTATGGCTACACCTTC. Translated, it gives CASSSGQGGFNYGYTF.

The CDR3 region is CASSRRGGQAANTIYF. The CDR3 nucleotides are TGCGCCAGCAGCAGAAGGGGTGGGCAGGCTGCAAACACCATATATTTT. This chain uses TRBV5-1 with TRBJ1-3; D may be TRBD1 (5 bases). With 4 bases removed from V and 6 bases from J, the gap between germline ends came to 20 bases. Germline lookup yields CDR1 SGHRS and CDR2 YFSETQ. The CDR3 is made up of 16 amino acids.

This clone was picked up one time. V and J are TRBV6-4 and TRBJ1-2; 8 nucleotides match TRBD1. The V gene end was trimmed by 4 bases and the J gene end by 7 bases; junction bases not matched to a gene: 8. This CDR3 is built from 14 residues. Germline CDR1 reads MRHNA; CDR2 reads SNTAGT. The CDR3 region has the DNA TGTGCCAGCAGTGTTTTTCGGACAGGGTTTGGCTACACCTTC. This gives the protein CASSVFRTGFGYTF.